Presented here are 29 T cell receptor beta chains from one specimen sequenced in a study of technical replicates of blood from several donors. Only in-frame clones appear in the TCRdb table, and some are missing; sequencing was by immunoSEQ multiplex PCR. The profile shows about 67,000 clones, around 97% of them singletons. The sequenced material came from T cells isolated from PBMCs. The receptor source for this set is a human donor in good health.

The sample holds one count of this clone. In nucleotides, the CDR3 is TGTGCCAGCAGTGCAGGGTGGCACACTGAAGCTTTCTTT. Its protein product is CASSAGWHTEAFF. The gene calls are TRBV11-2 and TRBJ1-1, with D tentatively TRBD1 (5 bases). CDR1 and CDR2 (germline): SGHAT, FQNNGV. Trimming took off 6 bases at V and 3 bases at J, with 11 bases between the two ends. The CDR3 has 13 residues.

This chain joins TRBV7-3 and TRBJ2-1, with TRBD2 matching over 10 bases. CDR1 and CDR2 from the germline V gene are SGHTA and FQGTGA. The CDR3 contains 15 residues. V shed 2 bases, J shed 10 bases, and the junction held 8 bases outside the gene matches. CDR3 sequence (DNA): TGTGCCAGCAGCTTACTAGCGGGAGTACCCCCGGAGCAGTTCTTC. This encodes CASSLLAGVPPEQFF.

V is TRBV11-3 and J is TRBJ2-1, with TRBD1 identical over 7 bases. The CDR3 is made up of 13 amino acids. In germline, CDR1 is SGHNT, CDR2 YENEEA. V lost 1 base to trimming and J lost 9 bases; unmatched junction nucleotides: 3. The CDR3 region is CASSLATGPEQFF. The CDR3 DNA reads TGTGCCAGCAGCTTAGCGACAGGGCCTGAGCAGTTCTTC.

The chain recombines TRBV19 with TRBJ2-5, with D possibly being TRBD2 (6 bases). V was pared by 5 bases and J by 4 bases, with 14 bases between. Germline CDR1 is LNHDA and CDR2 is SQIVND (reference sequence). This CDR3 region has 14 residues. The CDR3 protein is CASSLTGLRETQYF. The CDR3 nucleotides read TGTGCCAGTAGTCTGACGGGACTCCGAGAGACCCAGTACTTC. Filled out from reference TRBV19 and TRBJ2-5, the complete variable domain reads DGGITQSPKYLFRKEGQNVTLSCEQNLNHDAMYWYRQDPGQGLRLIYYSQIVNDFQKGDIAEGYSVSREKKESFPLTVTSAQKNPTAFYLCASSLTGLRETQYFGPGTRLLVL.

This sequence joins TRBV6-5 and TRBJ2-7; TRBD2 agrees at 9 bases. The germline V gene has CDR1 MNHEY and CDR2 SVGAGI. The CDR3 contains 16 residues. Losses at the gene ends were 1 base for V and 5 bases for J; bases not matched to a gene: 9. The CDR3 reads CASSYLISGRLDEQYF. The CDR3 DNA sequence: TGTGCCAGCAGTTACTTGATTAGCGGGAGATTAGACGAGCAGTACTTC.

This clone was seen a single time. V gene TRBV6-6 combines with J gene TRBJ2-5; D is undetermined. The DNA matches TRBJ2-7 better at its end, which makes the J call doubtful. This CDR3 contains 14 residues. CDR1 is MNHNY, CDR2 SVGAGI, per germline (reference sequence). CDR3 residues: CASSYCLERCEQYF. The DNA of the CDR3 is TGTGCCAGCAGTTACTGCCTAGAACGGTGCGAGCAGTACTTC.

V usage is TRBV7-9 and J usage is TRBJ1-2; tentatively, D is TRBD1 (5 bases). This CDR3 spans 15 amino acids. CDR1 SEHNR and CDR2 FQNEAQ come from the germline V gene (reference sequence). The V and J ends lost 5 bases and 2 bases respectively, with 15 bases between them. The CDR3: CASSKSGLKNYGYTF. The DNA for the CDR3 is TGTGCCAGCAGCAAATCGGGACTCAAGAACTATGGCTACACCTTC.

V is TRBV11-2 and J is TRBJ2-7; no clear D. The CDR3 is 12 amino acids. Looked up from germline, CDR1 is SGHAT and CDR2 is FQNNGV. V gave up 5 bases and J gave up 4 bases, with 9 bases separating them. CDR3: CASSQRRYEQYF. The CDR3 DNA follows: TGTGCCAGCAGCCAGCGAAGGTACGAGCAGTACTTC. The full variable domain, its missing parts supplied by reference TRBV11-2 and TRBJ2-7, is EAGVAQSPRYKIIEKRQSVAFWCNPISGHATLYWYQQILGQGPKLLIQFQNNGVVDDSQLPKDRFSAERLKGVDSTLKIQPAKLEDSAVYLCASSQRRYEQYFGPGTRLTVT.

The chain carries TRBV10-1 and TRBJ2-7; a weak D match, TRBD2 (5 bases). Germline loops: CDR1 WNHNN, CDR2 SYGVQD (reference sequence). The V end lost 2 bases, the J end lost 6 bases, and 14 bases lay between the germline ends. This CDR3 is 14 amino acids long. The CDR3 region is CASSEPSSGIEQYF. In DNA form, the CDR3 reads TGCGCCAGCAGTGAGCCGTCCTCGGGGATCGAGCAGTACTTC.

The chain combines TRBV2 with TRBJ1-1, with a weak D call TRBD1 (5 bases). Trimming shortened V by 6 bases and J by 8 bases, and 7 bases separated the two germline ends. Germline V gene lookup returns CDR1 SNHLY and CDR2 FYNNEI. CDR3 length: 10 residues. CDR3 in DNA: TGTGCCAGCAGCACAGGAGAAGCTTTCTTT. It yields the protein CASSTGEAFF.

The rearrangement uses TRBV7-3 and TRBJ2-7; 10 nucleotides agree with TRBD2. Germline loops: CDR1 SGHTA, CDR2 FQGTGA. Unmatched junction bases numbered 6, after V lost 4 bases and J lost 3 bases. This CDR3 is built from 15 residues. This chain's CDR3 is CASSSAASGSYEQYF. The CDR3 nucleotides are TGTGCCAGCAGCTCAGCGGCTAGCGGGAGCTACGAGCAGTACTTC.

The V and J genes are TRBV15 and TRBJ2-2, with D possibly matching TRBD1 (5 bases). The germline V and J ends were trimmed by 5 bases and 4 bases, with 14 bases remaining between them. Germline CDR1 and CDR2: LNHNV and YYDKDF (reference sequence). The length of the CDR3 is 15 residues. The CDR3 DNA reads as TGTGCCACCAGCCGTGGCAGGGTGGGCACCGGGGAGCTGTTTTTT. Its protein is CATSRGRVGTGELFF.

This chain connects TRBV30 to TRBJ1-2; no clear D. In germline, CDR1 is GTSNPN, CDR2 SVGIG (reference sequence). This CDR3 has 12 residues. V lost 0 bases to trimming and J lost 8 bases, with 10 bases between them. The CDR3 DNA sequence: TGTGCCTGGAGTGTATTTAGGGAGGGCTACACCTTC. Translation gives CAWSVFREGYTF.

This clone was seen once. J is TRBJ1-5 and V is TRBV7-2; TRBD1 might be the D (5 bases). Trimming removed 5 bases from V and 0 bases from J, with 11 bases in between. CDR1 and CDR2 (germline): SGHTA, FQGNSA. CDR3 size: 15 residues. CDR3: CASSEQVVSNQPQHF. CDR3 nucleotide sequence: TGTGCCAGCAGCGAACAGGTAGTTAGCAATCAGCCCCAGCATTTT. The full variable domain, in which reference TRBV7-2 and TRBJ1-5 provide the parts outside the CDR3, is GAGVSQSPSNKVTEKGKDVELRCDPISGHTALYWYRQSLGQGLEFLIYFQGNSAPDKSGLPSDRFSAERTGGSVSTLTIQRTQQEDSAVYLCASSEQVVSNQPQHFGDGTRLSIL.

The chain is built from TRBV19 and TRBJ1-5; D possibly corresponds to TRBD1 (6 bases). This CDR3 comprises 13 residues. Germline values: CDR1 LNHDA, CDR2 SQIVND (reference sequence). V gave up 5 bases and J gave up 2 bases, with 7 bases separating them. The CDR3 coding sequence is TGTGCCAGTAGTCGACAGGGCAATCAGCCCCAGCATTTT. Its protein product is CASSRQGNQPQHF. The full variable domain, with the rest looked up from reference TRBV19 and TRBJ1-5, is DGGITQSPKYLFRKEGQNVTLSCEQNLNHDAMYWYRQDPGQGLRLIYYSQIVNDFQKGDIAEGYSVSREKKESFPLTVTSAQKNPTAFYLCASSRQGNQPQHFGDGTRLSIL.

V is TRBV6-5 and J is TRBJ2-1; 13 nucleotides line up with TRBD2. Germline CDR1 and CDR2: MNHEY and SVGAGI. The V and J ends lost 0 bases and 7 bases, in that order; junction bases with no gene match: 3. This CDR3 has 16 amino acids. The CDR3 loop is CASSYSRTSGGNEQFF. In DNA form, the CDR3 reads TGTGCCAGCAGTTACTCTAGGACTAGCGGGGGTAATGAGCAGTTCTTC.

This rearrangement joins TRBV6-6 to TRBJ2-5; D may be TRBD1 (5 bases). The germline V gene encodes CDR1 MNHNY and CDR2 SVGAGI (reference sequence). V gave up 2 bases and J gave up 5 bases, with 15 bases separating them. CDR3 size: 15 residues. The CDR3 region has the DNA TGTGCCAGCAGTTACATTACAGGATTGGGGGAGACCCAGTACTTC. Residues: CASSYITGLGETQYF.

V usage is TRBV5-1 and J usage is TRBJ2-7; 7 positions match TRBD1. Germline V gives CDR1 SGHRS, CDR2 YFSETQ. The V gene end was trimmed by 2 bases and the J gene end by 2 bases; junction bases not matched to a gene: 10. The CDR3 extends over 16 amino acids. The CDR3 DNA reads TGCGCCAGCAGCTTTAGCGAGACAGGGATCACCTACGAGCAGTACTTC. Translating it yields CASSFSETGITYEQYF.

The CDR3 loop is CASSQLGTGAYNEQFF. CDR3 bases: TGTGCCAGCAGCCAATTGGGGACAGGGGCTTACAATGAGCAGTTCTTC. The chain carries TRBV7-3 and TRBJ2-1; 10 nucleotides align to TRBD1. V lost 5 bases and J lost 4; bases outside the gene matches: 8. Germline CDR1 reads SGHTA; CDR2 reads FQGTGA. The CDR3 runs 16 residues. The whole variable domain, remainder taken from reference TRBV7-3 and TRBJ2-1, is GAGVSQTPSNKVTEKGKYVELRCDPISGHTALYWYRQSLGQGPEFLIYFQGTGAADDSGLPNDRFFAVRPEGSVSTLKIQRTERGDSAVYLCASSQLGTGAYNEQFFGPGTRLTVL.

The V gene is TRBV9, the J gene TRBJ2-7, with TRBD2 as a possible D gene (5 bases). The germline V and J ends were trimmed by 3 bases and 2 bases, with 12 bases remaining between them. The CDR3 runs to 14 residues. Germline values: CDR1 SGDLS, CDR2 YYNGEE. CDR3 coding DNA: TGTGCCAGCAGCGCGTGGGAGAATCCCTACGAGCAGTACTTC. This gives the protein CASSAWENPYEQYF.

This chain joins TRBV6-1 and TRBJ1-1; D remains unclear. This CDR3 has 14 residues. CDR1 is MNHNS and CDR2 is SASEGT in the germline V gene. Trimming stripped 4 bases from V and 0 bases from J, with 9 bases between. The CDR3 here is CASSAQSMNTEAFF. The CDR3 bases are TGTGCCAGCAGTGCCCAAAGCATGAACACTGAAGCTTTCTTT.

The chain couples TRBV6-4 to TRBJ1-2; 7 nucleotides line up with TRBD1. CDR3 size: 13 residues. Per germline, CDR1 MRHNA and CDR2 SNTAGT. V was pared by 6 bases and J by 0 bases, with 1 base of the junction left unmatched. The CDR3 DNA reads TGTGCCAGCAGGGGGACAGCTAACTATGGCTACACCTTC. Amino acids: CASRGTANYGYTF.

This sequence joins TRBV11-3 and TRBJ2-4; 8 bases align to TRBD1. CDR1 is SGHNT and CDR2 is YENEEA in the germline V gene. V dropped 5 bases and J dropped 3; count of bases not matched to a gene: 6. The CDR3 totals 15 residues. CDR3 protein: CASSPQDRDKNIQYF. CDR3 bases: TGTGCCAGCAGCCCCCAGGACAGGGACAAAAACATTCAGTACTTC. The full variable domain, rest sourced from reference TRBV11-3 and TRBJ2-4, is EAGVVQSPRYKIIEKKQPVAFWCNPISGHNTLYWYLQNLGQGPELLIRYENEEAVDDSQLPKDRFSAERLKGVDSTLKIQPAELGDSAVYLCASSPQDRDKNIQYFGAGTRLSVL.

V and J are TRBV6-5 and TRBJ1-2, with D possibly being TRBD1 (5 bases). CDR1 and CDR2 from the germline V gene are MNHEY and SVGAGI. This CDR3 is 11 amino acids long. Trimming shortened V by 3 bases and J by 8 bases, and 7 bases separated the two germline ends. CDR3: CASSYRGGYTF. The CDR3 nucleotides read TGTGCCAGCAGTTATAGGGGCGGCTACACCTTC.

The chain joins TRBV11-1 to TRBJ2-7, with TRBD1 identical over 7 bases. V lost 1 base and J lost 4; bases outside the gene matches: 1. The CDR3 extends over 13 amino acids. Germline values: CDR1 SGHAT, CDR2 FQDESV (reference sequence). The CDR3 nucleotides read TGTGCCAGCAGCTTAGGGGACAGATACGAGCAGTACTTC. Protein product: CASSLGDRYEQYF.

The chain combines TRBV6-5 with TRBJ2-7, with a weak D call TRBD2 (6 bases). This CDR3 has 15 amino acids. The germline gives CDR1 MNHEY, CDR2 SVGAGI. The V gene lost 0 bases and the J gene lost 0 bases, with 9 bases spanning the gap. The CDR3 region is CASSYSVGSSYEQYF. CDR3 nucleotide sequence: TGTGCCAGCAGTTACTCGGTCGGGAGCTCCTACGAGCAGTACTTC.

V and J are TRBV5-6 and TRBJ1-2; D might be TRBD1 (5 bases). The CDR3 is made up of 13 amino acids. V was cut by 0 bases and J by 4 bases, with 7 bases left in between. Germline loops: CDR1 SGHDT, CDR2 YYEEEE. CDR3 DNA: TGTGCCAGCAGCTTGGTGGGGGGCTATGGCTACACCTTC. Residues: CASSLVGGYGYTF. The whole variable domain, remainder taken from reference TRBV5-6 and TRBJ1-2, is DAGVTQSPTHLIKTRGQQVTLRCSPKSGHDTVSWYQQALGQGPQFIFQYYEEEERQRGNFPDRFSGHQFPNYSSELNVNALLLGDSALYLCASSLVGGYGYTFGSGTRLTVV.

This chain connects TRBV6-5 to TRBJ2-7; D gene unclear. Germline V gives CDR1 MNHEY, CDR2 SVGAGI. Trimming pared 6 bases from V and 3 bases from J, leaving 18 bases between. This CDR3 region has 15 residues. The CDR3 region is CASSPEGDSYYEQYF. Here the CDR3 DNA reads TGTGCCAGCAGCCCTGAAGGAGACTCATACTACGAGCAGTACTTC.

The chain has TRBV6-5 and TRBJ1-3; D gene uncertain. V was clipped by 4 bases and J by 1 base, with 5 bases between them. CDR1 and CDR2 (germline): MNHEY, SVGAGI. The CDR3 runs to 13 residues. CDR3 protein: CASSSESGNTIYF. The CDR3 DNA sequence: TGTGCCAGCAGTTCCGAGTCTGGAAACACCATATATTTT.